Presented here are 9 T cell receptor beta chains from one specimen sequenced in a study of cytomegalovirus exposure and HLA in healthy donors. It was with 60 Vbeta and 13 Jbeta primers that the PCR ran. Produced via immunoSEQ multiplex PCR; TCRdb's table is partial and in-frame only. The table gives approximately 52,000 clones; the top ten clones make up around 10% of it. Specimen: PBMCs. The receptors were gathered from a man in his fifties or sixties in good health and CMV-seropositive.

The chain carries TRBV19 and TRBJ2-6, with a tentative D call TRBD1 (6 bases). V was shortened by 5 bases and J by 2 bases, with 10 bases between the two germline ends. The CDR3 totals 15 residues. Germline V lookup: CDR1 LNHDA, CDR2 SQIVND (reference sequence). The CDR3 sequence: CASSLTGPGANVLTF. As DNA, the CDR3 is TGTGCCAGTAGTTTGACAGGTCCTGGGGCCAACGTCCTGACTTTC.

J is TRBJ1-5 and V is TRBV5-5; D unresolved. The germline CDR1 and CDR2 sequences are SGHKS and YYEKEE (reference sequence). This CDR3 comprises 13 residues. Between the trimmed V and J ends, which lost 1 base and 5 bases, there was a span of 7 bases. Here the CDR3 DNA reads TGTGCCAGCAGCTTGCGGAGAGATCAGCCCCAGCATTTT. Protein sequence: CASSLRRDQPQHF.

A remark on this clone: One end of the junction does not line up with germline, which may come from a read error. V usage is TRBV4-1 and J usage is TRBJ1-1; tentatively, D is TRBD1 (6 bases). Looked up from germline, CDR1 is MGHRA and CDR2 is YSYEKL. This CDR3 spans 16 amino acids. Here the CDR3 DNA reads TGCGCCAGCAGCCAAGAAGGGGGGGGGATGAACACTGAAGATTTCTTT. Encoded protein: CASSQEGGGMNTEDFF.

This chain links TRBV28 with TRBJ2-1; a possible D gene is TRBD1 (5 bases). The germline gives CDR1 MDHEN, CDR2 SYDVKM. There are 16 residues in the CDR3. Trimming left V 6 bases short and J 4 bases short, with 19 bases between. CDR3 protein: CASSHLGEKVYNEQFF. The CDR3 DNA sequence: TGTGCCAGCAGCCATCTAGGGGAAAAGGTATACAATGAGCAGTTCTTC.

The chain combines TRBV5-1 with TRBJ2-2, with 10 bases fitting TRBD2. The CDR3 consists of 18 residues. CDR1 is SGHRS and CDR2 is YFSETQ in the germline V gene. With 4 bases clipped from V and 5 bases from J, the junction kept 14 bases outside the gene matches. In DNA form, the CDR3 reads TGCGCCAGCAGCCCACCCTGGAGCGGGGGGGCTGGGACCGGGGAGCTGTTTTTT. Translating it yields CASSPPWSGGAGTGELFF.

The rearrangement links TRBV7-9 to TRBJ1-4; D is perhaps TRBD1 (5 bases). Germline V gene lookup returns CDR1 SEHNR and CDR2 FQNEAQ (reference sequence). V was trimmed by 5 bases and J by 5 bases, leaving 15 bases between them. There are 15 residues in the CDR3. CDR3 nucleotides: TGTGCCAGCAGCCTCACCGACAGCCTGAATGAAAAACTGTTTTTT. Residues: CASSLTDSLNEKLFF.

This chain uses TRBV5-1 with TRBJ2-2, with D possibly TRBD1 on 6 matching bases. The CDR3 covers 14 residues. Trimming left V 4 bases short and J 1 base short, with 8 bases between. Per germline, CDR1 SGHRS and CDR2 YFSETQ. The CDR3 region has the DNA TGCGCCAGCAGCCTGACAGGGAACACCGGGGAGCTGTTTTTT. The encoded protein is CASSLTGNTGELFF.

The rearrangement links TRBV7-3 to TRBJ2-1; 8 bases match TRBD2. CDR3 length equals 14 residues. CDR1 is SGHTA and CDR2 is FQGTGA in the germline V gene. J was trimmed by 9 bases and V by 2 bases; bases with no gene match: 6. The CDR3 DNA sequence: TGTGCCAGCAGCTTAGGCGCTAGCGGGTCTGAGCAGTTCTTC. Its translation: CASSLGASGSEQFF. Combining the CDR3 with reference TRBV7-3 and TRBJ2-1 gives the whole variable domain GAGVSQTPSNKVTEKGKYVELRCDPISGHTALYWYRQSLGQGPEFLIYFQGTGAADDSGLPNDRFFAVRPEGSVSTLKIQRTERGDSAVYLCASSLGASGSEQFFGPGTRLTVL.

V usage is TRBV7-9 and J usage is TRBJ1-4; D unclear. In germline, CDR1 is SEHNR, CDR2 FQNEAQ (reference sequence). Trimming stripped 1 base from V and 7 bases from J, with 13 bases between. The CDR3 spans 15 residues. This CDR3 reads CASSLGRRVGEKLFF. The CDR3 coding sequence is TGTGCCAGCAGCTTAGGGCGGAGGGTCGGTGAAAAACTGTTTTTT. Based on the CDR3 plus reference TRBV7-9 and TRBJ1-4, the full variable domain is DTGVSQNPRHKITKRGQNVTFRCDPISEHNRLYWYRQTLGQGPEFLTYFQNEAQLEKSRLLSDRFSAERPKGSFSTLEIQRTEQGDSAMYLCASSLGRRVGEKLFFGSGTQLSVL.